This TCR beta chain derives from a study of T cell responses to AZD1222 COVID-19 vaccine. Overall study: Analyses pooled second doses at about 4 or about 12 weeks.

Method: immunoSEQ multiplex PCR; TCRdb's copy keeps in-frame clones and lacks some. The table records 75,000 to 95,000 clones, roughly 84% of them present only once. The count of this clone is one. Its matching antigen is unknown. The ends were cut back, 0 bases at V and 0 bases at J, with 9 bases in the middle. The CDR3 runs to 16 residues. Study-level points and caveats: Sampling that yielded the repertoires occurred only after the peak T cell response. In a largely white British group with more females than males, clonal diversity was possibly underestimated. It was only 6 or 7 AZD1222 recipients who were seropositive at baseline.

This TCR was sampled from an adult in good health. The sample in question was peripheral blood, obtained on day 0 of AZD1222 vaccination. The chain has TRBV23-1 and TRBJ1-5; D remains ambiguous. TRBV23-1 is sorted into the ORF group, with uncertain function. The CDR3 loop reads CASSQSAGDSNQPQHF. The CDR3 DNA reads TGCGCCAGCAGTCAATCTGCCGGGGATAGCAATCAGCCCCAGCATTTT.